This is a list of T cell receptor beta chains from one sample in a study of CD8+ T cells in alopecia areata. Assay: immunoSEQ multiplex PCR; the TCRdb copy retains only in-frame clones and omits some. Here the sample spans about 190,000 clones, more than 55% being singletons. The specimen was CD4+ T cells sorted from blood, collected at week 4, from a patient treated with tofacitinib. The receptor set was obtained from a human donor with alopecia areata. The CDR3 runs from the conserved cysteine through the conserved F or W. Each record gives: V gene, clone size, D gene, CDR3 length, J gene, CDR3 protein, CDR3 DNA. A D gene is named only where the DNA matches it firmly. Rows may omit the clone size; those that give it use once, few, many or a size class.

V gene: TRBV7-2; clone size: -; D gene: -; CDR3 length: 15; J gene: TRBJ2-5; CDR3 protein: CASSLAVTAQETQYF; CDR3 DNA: TGTGCCAGCAGCTTAGCCGTGACAGCCCAAGAGACCCAGTACTTC
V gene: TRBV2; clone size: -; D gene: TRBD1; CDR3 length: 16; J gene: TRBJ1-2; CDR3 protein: CASSADRATTNYGYTF; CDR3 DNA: TGTGCCAGCAGTGCAGACAGGGCAACTACTAACTATGGCTACACCTTC
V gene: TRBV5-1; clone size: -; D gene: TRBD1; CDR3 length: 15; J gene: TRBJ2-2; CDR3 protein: CASSFAGGDTGELFF; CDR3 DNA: TGCGCCAGCAGCTTTGCAGGGGGCGACACCGGGGAGCTGTTTTTT
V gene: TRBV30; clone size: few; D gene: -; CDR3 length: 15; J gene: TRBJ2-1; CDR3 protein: CAWSIGRSSYNEQFF; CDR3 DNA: TGTGCCTGGAGTATCGGGAGAAGCTCCTACAATGAGCAGTTCTTC
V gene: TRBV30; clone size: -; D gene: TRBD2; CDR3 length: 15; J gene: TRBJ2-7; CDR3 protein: CACAKGTSGSYEQYF; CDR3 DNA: TGTGCCTGTGCGAAGGGGACTAGCGGGAGCTACGAGCAGTACTTC
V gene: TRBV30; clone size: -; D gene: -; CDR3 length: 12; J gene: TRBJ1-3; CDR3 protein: CACLSAGNTIYF; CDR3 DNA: TGTGCCTGTTTATCAGCAGGAAACACCATATATTTT
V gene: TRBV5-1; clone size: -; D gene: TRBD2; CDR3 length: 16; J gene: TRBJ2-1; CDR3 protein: CASSRRTSGFYNEQFF; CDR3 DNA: TGCGCCAGCAGCCGGCGGACTAGCGGGTTCTACAATGAGCAGTTCTTC
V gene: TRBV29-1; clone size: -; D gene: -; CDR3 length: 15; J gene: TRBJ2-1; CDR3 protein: CSVDGVTGTNNEQFF; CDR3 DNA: TGCAGCGTTGATGGAGTGACAGGAACCAACAATGAGCAGTTCTTC
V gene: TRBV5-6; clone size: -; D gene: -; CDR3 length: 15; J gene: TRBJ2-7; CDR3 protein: CASSLAGPGAYEQYF; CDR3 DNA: TGTGCCAGCAGCTTGGCAGGGCCAGGGGCCTACGAGCAGTACTTC
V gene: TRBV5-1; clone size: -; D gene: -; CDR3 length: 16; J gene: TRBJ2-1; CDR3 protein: CASRYQTSSSYNEQFF; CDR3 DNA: TGCGCCAGCAGGTATCAGACCAGCAGCTCCTACAATGAGCAGTTCTTC
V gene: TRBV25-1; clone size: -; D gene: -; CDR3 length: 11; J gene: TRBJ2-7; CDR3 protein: CASRREYEQYF; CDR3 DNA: TGTGCCAGCCGCAGGGAGTACGAGCAGTACTTC
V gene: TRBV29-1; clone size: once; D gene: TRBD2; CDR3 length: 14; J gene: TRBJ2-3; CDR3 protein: CSVEKAGFTDTQYF; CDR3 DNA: TGCAGCGTTGAAAAAGCGGGGTTCACAGATACGCAGTATTTT
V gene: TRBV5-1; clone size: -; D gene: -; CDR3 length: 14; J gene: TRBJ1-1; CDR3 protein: CASSLAGGPTEAFF; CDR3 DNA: TGCGCCAGCAGCTTGGCCGGCGGCCCCACTGAAGCTTTCTTT
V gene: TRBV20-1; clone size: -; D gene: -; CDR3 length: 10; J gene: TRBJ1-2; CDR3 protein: CSATGDGYTF; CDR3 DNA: TGCAGTGCTACAGGAGATGGCTACACCTTC
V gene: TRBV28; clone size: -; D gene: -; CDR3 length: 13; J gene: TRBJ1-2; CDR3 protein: CASSLPSLDGYTF; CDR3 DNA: TGTGCCAGCAGTTTACCCTCCCTGGATGGCTACACCTTC
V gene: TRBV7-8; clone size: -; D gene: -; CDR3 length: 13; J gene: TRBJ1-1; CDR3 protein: CASSSTRNTEAFF; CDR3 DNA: TGTGCCAGCAGCTCAACAAGAAACACTGAAGCTTTCTTT
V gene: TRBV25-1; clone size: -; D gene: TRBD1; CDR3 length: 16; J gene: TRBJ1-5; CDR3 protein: CASSDLRTGDAGPQHF; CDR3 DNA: TGTGCCAGCAGTGACCTAAGGACAGGGGATGCGGGGCCCCAGCATTTT
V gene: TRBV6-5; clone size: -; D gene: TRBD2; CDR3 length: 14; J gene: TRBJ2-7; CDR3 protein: CASSRLAESYEQYF; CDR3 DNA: TGTGCCAGCAGTCGACTAGCGGAATCCTACGAGCAGTACTTC
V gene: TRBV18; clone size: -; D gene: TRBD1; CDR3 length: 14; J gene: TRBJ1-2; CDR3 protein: CASSAPGQGGGYTF; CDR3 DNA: TGTGCCAGCTCAGCACCGGGACAGGGAGGTGGCTACACCTTC